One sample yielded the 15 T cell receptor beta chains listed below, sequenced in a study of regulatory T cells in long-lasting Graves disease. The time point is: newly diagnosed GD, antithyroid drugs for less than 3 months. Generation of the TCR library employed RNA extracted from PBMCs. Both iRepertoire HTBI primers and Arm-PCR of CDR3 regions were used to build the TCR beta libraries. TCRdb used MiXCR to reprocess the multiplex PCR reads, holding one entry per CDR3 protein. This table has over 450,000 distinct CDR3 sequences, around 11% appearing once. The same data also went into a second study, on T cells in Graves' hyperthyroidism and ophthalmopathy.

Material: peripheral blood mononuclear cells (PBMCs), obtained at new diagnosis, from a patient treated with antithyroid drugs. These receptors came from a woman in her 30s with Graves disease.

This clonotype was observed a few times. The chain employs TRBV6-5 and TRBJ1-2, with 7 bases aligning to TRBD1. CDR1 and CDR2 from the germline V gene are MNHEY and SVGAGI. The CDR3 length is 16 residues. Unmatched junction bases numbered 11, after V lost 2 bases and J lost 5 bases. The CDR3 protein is CASSYDETGTAYGYTF. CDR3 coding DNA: TGTGCCAGCAGTTACGACGAGACCGGGACAGCGTATGGCTACACCTTC.

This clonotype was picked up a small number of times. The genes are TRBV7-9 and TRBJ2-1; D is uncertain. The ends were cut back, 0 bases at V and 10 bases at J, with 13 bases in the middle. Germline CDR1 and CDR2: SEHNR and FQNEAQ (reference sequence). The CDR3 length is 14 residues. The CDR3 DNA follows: TGTGCCAGCAGCTTAGCCTTACAATCGGGCGAGCAGTTCTTC. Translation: CASSLALQSGEQFF.

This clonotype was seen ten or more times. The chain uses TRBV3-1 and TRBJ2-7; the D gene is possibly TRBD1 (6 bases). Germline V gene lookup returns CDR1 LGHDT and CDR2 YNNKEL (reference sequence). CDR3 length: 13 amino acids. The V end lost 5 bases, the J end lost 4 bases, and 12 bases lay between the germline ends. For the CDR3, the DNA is TGTGCCAGCAGCTACAGGGATCGGTACGAGCAGTACTTC. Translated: CASSYRDRYEQYF.

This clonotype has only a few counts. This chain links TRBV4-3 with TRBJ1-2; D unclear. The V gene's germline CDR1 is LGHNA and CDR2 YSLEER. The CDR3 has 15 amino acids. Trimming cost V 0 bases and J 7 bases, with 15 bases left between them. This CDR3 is CASSQDLGSDPGYTF. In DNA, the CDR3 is TGCGCCAGCAGCCAAGATCTGGGGTCAGACCCTGGCTACACCTTC.

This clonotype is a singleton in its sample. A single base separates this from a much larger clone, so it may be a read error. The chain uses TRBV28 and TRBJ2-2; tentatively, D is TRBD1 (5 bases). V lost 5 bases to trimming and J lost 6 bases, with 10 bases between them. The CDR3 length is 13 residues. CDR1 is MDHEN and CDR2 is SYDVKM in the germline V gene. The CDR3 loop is CASSPAGPGELFF. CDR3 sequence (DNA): TGTGCCAGCAGTCCAGCAGGGCCCGGGGAGCTGTTTTTT.

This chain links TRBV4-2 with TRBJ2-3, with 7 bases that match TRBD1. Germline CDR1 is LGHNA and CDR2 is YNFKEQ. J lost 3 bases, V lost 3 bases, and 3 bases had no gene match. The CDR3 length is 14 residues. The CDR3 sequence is CASSQGRGTDTQYF. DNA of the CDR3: TGTGCCAGCAGCCAGGGCAGGGGGACAGATACGCAGTATTTT.

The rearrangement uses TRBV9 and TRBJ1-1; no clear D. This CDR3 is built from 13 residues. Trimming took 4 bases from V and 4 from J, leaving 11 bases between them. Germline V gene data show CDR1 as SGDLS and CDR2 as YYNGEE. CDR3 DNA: TGTGCCAGCAGCCCAATGAGTGGCACTGAAGCTTTCTTT. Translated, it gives CASSPMSGTEAFF.

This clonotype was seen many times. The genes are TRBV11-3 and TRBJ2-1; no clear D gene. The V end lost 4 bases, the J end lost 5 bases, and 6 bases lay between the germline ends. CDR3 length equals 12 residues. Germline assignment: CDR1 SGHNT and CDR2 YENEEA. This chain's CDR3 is CASSSANNEQFF. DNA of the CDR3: TGTGCCAGCAGCTCAGCTAACAATGAGCAGTTCTTC. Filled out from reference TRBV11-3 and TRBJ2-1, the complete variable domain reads EAGVVQSPRYKIIEKKQPVAFWCNPISGHNTLYWYLQNLGQGPELLIRYENEEAVDDSQLPKDRFSAERLKGVDSTLKIQPAELGDSAVYLCASSSANNEQFFGPGTRLTVL.

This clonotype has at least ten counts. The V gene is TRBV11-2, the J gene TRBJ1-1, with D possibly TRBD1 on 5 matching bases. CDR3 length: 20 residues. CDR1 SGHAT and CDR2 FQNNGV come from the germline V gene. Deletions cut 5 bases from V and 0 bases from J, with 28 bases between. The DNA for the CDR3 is TGTGCCAGCAGCCACCCTCGAGCGGGCCAAGGGGCGGCGATGAACACTGAAGCTTTCTTT. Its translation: CASSHPRAGQGAAMNTEAFF.

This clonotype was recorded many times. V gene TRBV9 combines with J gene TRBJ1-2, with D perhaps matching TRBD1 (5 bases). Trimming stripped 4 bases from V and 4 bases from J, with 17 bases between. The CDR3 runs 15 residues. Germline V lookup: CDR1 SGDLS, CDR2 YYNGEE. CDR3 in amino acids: CASSINPREGYGYTF. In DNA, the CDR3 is TGTGCCAGCAGCATAAACCCCAGGGAAGGCTATGGCTACACCTTC.

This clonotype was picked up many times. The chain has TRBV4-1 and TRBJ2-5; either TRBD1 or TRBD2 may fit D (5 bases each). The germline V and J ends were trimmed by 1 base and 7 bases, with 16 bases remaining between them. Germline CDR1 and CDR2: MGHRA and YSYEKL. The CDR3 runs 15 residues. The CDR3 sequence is CASSQVRDPRWTQYF. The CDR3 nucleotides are TGCGCCAGCAGCCAAGTCAGGGACCCTAGATGGACCCAGTACTTC.

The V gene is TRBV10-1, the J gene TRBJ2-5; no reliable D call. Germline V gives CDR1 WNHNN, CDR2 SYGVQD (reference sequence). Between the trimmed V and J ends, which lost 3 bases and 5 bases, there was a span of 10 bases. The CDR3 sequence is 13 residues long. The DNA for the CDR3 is TGCGCCAGCAGTGATGACGGATGGGAGACCCAGTACTTC. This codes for CASSDDGWETQYF.

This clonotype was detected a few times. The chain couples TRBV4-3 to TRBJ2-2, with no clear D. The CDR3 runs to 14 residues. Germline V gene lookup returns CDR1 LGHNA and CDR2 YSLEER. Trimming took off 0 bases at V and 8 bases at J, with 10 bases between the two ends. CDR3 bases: TGCGCCAGCAGCCAAGACATGACGCCGGGGGAGCTGTTTTTT. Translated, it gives CASSQDMTPGELFF.

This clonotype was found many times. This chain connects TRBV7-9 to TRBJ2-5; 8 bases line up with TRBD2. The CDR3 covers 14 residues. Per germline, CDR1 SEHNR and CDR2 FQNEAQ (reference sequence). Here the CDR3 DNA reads TGTGCAGTTAGCGGGACCCAGTACCAAGAGACCCAGTACTTC. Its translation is CAVSGTQYQETQYF.

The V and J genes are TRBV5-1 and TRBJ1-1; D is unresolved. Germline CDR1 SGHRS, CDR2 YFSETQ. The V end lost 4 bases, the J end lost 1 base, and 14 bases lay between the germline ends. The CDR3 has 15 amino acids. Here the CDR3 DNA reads TGCGCCAGCAGCAAGAACGGCAAAGAGAACACTGAAGCTTTCTTT. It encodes CASSKNGKENTEAFF.